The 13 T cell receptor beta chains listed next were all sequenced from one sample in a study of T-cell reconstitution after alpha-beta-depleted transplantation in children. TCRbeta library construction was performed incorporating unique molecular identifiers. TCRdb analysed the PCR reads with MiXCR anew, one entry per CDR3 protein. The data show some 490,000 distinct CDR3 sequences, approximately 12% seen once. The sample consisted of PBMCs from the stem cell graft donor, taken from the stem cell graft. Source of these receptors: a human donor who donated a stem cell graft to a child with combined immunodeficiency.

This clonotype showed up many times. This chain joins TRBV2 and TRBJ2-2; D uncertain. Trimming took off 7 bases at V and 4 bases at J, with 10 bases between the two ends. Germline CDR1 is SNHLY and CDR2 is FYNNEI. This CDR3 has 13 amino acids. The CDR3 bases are TGTGCCAGCAAGTCCCTGAGCACCGGGGAGCTGTTTTTT. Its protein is CASKSLSTGELFF.

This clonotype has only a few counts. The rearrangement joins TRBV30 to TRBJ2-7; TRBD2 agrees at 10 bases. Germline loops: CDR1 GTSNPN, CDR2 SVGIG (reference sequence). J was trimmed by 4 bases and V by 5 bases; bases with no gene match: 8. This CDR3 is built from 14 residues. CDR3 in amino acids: CAWGTSGTNYEQYF. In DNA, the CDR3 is TGTGCCTGGGGTACTAGCGGGACAAATTACGAGCAGTACTTC.

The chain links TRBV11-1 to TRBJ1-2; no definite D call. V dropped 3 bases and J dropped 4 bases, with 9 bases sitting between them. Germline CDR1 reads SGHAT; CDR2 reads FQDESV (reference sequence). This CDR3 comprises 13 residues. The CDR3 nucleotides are TGTGCCAGCAGCTTTGGTTCGGTCTATGGCTACACCTTC. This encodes CASSFGSVYGYTF.

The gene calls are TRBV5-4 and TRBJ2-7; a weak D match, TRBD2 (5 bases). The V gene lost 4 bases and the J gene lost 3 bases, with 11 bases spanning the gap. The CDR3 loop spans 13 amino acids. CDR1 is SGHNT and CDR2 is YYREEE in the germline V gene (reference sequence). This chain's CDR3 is CASSPERHYEQYF. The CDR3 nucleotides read TGTGCCAGCAGCCCGGAGCGGCACTACGAGCAGTACTTC.

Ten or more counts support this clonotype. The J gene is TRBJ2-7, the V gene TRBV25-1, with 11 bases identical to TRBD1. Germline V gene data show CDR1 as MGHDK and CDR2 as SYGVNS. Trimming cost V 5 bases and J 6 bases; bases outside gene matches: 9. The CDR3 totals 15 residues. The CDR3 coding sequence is TGTGCCAGCAGTAGCGGACAGGGGGCGATCGGCGAGCAGTACTTC. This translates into CASSSGQGAIGEQYF.

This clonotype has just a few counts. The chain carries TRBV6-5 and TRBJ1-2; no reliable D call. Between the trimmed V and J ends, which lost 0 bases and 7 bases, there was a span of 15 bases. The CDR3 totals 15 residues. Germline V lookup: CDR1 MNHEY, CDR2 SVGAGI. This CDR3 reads CASSYSYRIGVGYTF. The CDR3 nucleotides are TGTGCCAGCAGTTACTCTTATAGGATTGGGGTTGGCTACACCTTC.

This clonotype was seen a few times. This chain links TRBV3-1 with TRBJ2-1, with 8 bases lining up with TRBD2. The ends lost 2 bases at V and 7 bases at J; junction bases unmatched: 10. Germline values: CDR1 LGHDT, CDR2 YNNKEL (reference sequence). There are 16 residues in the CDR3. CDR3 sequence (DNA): TGTGCCAGCAGCCAAACCGGGACTAGAAAGTGGAATGAGCAGTTCTTC. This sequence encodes CASSQTGTRKWNEQFF.

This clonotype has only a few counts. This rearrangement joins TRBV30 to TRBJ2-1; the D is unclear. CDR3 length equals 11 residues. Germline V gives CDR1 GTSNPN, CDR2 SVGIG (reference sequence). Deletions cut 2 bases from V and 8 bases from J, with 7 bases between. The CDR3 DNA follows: TGTGCCTGGAGTCAGCAACATGAGCAGTTCTTC. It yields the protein CAWSQQHEQFF.

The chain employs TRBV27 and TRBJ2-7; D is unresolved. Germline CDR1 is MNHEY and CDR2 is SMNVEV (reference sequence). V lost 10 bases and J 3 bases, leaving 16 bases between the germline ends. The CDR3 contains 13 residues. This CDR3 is CATSLGGGYEQYF. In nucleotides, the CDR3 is TGTGCCACCTCGTTAGGTGGCGGCTACGAGCAGTACTTC.

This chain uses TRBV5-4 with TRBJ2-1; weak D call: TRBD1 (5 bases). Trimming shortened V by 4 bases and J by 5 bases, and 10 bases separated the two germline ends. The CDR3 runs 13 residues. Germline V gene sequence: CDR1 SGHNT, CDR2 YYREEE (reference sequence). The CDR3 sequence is CASSTRQHNEQFF. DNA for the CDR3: TGTGCCAGCAGCACCAGACAGCACAATGAGCAGTTCTTC.

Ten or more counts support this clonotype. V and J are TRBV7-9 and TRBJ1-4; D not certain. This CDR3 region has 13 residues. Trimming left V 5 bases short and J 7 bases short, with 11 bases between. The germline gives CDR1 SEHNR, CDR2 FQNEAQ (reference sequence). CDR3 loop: CASSPAGVEKLFF. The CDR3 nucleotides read TGTGCCAGCAGCCCCGCCGGGGTTGAAAAACTGTTTTTT. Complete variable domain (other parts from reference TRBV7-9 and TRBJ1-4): DTGVSQNPRHKITKRGQNVTFRCDPISEHNRLYWYRQTLGQGPEFLTYFQNEAQLEKSRLLSDRFSAERPKGSFSTLEIQRTEQGDSAMYLCASSPAGVEKLFFGSGTQLSVL.

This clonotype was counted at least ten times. CDR3 sequence: CSASDWSNNEQFF. The CDR3 nucleotides are TGCAGTGCTAGTGACTGGTCTAACAATGAGCAGTTCTTC. V usage is TRBV20-1 and J usage is TRBJ2-1; D unclear. Trimming took 3 bases from V and 5 from J, leaving 11 bases between them. The CDR3 sequence is 13 residues long. Germline lookup yields CDR1 DFQATT and CDR2 SNEGSKA (reference sequence).

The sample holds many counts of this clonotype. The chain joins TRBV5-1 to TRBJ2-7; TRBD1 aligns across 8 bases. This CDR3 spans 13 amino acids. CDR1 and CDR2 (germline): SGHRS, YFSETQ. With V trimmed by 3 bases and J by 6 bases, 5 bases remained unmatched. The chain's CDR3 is CASSSGQGGEQYF. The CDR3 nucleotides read TGCGCCAGCAGCTCAGGACAGGGAGGCGAGCAGTACTTC.